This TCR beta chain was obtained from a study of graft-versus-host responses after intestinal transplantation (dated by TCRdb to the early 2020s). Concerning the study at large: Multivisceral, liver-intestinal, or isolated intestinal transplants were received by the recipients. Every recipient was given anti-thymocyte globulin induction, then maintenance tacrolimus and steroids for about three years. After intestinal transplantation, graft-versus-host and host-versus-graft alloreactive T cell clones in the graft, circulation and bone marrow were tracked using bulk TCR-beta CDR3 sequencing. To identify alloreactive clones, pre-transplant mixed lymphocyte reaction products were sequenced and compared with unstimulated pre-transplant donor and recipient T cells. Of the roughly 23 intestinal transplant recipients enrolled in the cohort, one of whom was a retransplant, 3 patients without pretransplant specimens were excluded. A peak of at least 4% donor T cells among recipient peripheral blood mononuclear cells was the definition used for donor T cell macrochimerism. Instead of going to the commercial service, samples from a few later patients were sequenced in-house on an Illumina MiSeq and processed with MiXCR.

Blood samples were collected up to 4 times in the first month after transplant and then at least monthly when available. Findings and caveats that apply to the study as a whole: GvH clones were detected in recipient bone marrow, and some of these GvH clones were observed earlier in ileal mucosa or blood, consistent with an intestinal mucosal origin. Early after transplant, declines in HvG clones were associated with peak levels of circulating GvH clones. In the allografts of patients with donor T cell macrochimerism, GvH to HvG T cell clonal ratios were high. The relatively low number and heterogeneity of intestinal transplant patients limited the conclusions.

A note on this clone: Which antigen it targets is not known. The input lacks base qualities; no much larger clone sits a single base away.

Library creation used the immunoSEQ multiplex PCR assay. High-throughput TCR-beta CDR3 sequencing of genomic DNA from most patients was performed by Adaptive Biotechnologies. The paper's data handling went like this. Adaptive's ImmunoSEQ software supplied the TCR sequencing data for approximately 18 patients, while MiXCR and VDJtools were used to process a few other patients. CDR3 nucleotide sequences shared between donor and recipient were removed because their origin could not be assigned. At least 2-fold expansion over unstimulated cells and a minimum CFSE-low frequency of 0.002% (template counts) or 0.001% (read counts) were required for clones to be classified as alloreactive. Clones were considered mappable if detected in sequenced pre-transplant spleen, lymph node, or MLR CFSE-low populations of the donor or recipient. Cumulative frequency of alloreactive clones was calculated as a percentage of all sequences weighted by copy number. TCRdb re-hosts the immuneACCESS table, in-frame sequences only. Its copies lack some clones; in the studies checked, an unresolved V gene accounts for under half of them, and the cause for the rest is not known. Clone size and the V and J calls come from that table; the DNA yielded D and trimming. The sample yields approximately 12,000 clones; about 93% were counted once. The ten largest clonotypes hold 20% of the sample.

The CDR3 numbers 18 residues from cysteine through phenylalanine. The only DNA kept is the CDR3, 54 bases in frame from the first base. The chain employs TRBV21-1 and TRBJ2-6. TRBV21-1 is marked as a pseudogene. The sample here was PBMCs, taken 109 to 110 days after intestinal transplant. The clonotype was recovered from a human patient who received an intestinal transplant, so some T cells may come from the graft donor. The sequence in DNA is TGTGCCAGCAGCATGACCGTGCTACAACAAAGTCGGGCCAACGTCCTGACTTTC. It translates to CASSMTVLQQSRANVLTF.